The rows below give T cell receptor beta chains drawn from one sample of a study of shared clonotypes between healthy human individuals. This table comes from immunoSEQ multiplex PCR, and its TCRdb copy is limited to in-frame clones, with some not included. The sample gives around 2.1 million clones, about 93% of which show up once; more than 1.5% is in the top ten. The sample was naive CD8+ T cells from PBMCs. The source is a man aged 18 to 29 in good health. Some clones in this sample may be carry-over from other donors' samples. The CDR3 runs from the conserved cysteine through the conserved F or W. The order of the fields is D gene, clone size, J gene, V gene, CDR3 DNA, CDR3 protein. A D gene is named only where the DNA matches it firmly. Rows give clone size only sometimes, using once, few, many, or a class for an expanded clone.

d_gene: TRBD2
abundance: NA
j_gene: TRBJ2-1
v_gene: TRBV9
CDR3nt: TGTGCCAGCAGCACCGGGGGCGGGAGGGCCGACGATGAGCAGTTCTTC
CDR3aa: CASSTGGGRADDEQFF

d_gene: TRBD1
abundance: NA
j_gene: TRBJ2-1
v_gene: TRBV27
CDR3nt: TGTGCCAGCAGCTATCGGGCTGCGGGACAGGGGAGTAATGAGCAGTTCTTC
CDR3aa: CASSYRAAGQGSNEQFF

d_gene: NA
abundance: NA
j_gene: TRBJ1-4
v_gene: TRBV28
CDR3nt: TGTGCCAGCACTCCCTGGGGTGATGAAAAACTGTTTTTT
CDR3aa: CASTPWGDEKLFF

d_gene: NA
abundance: NA
j_gene: TRBJ2-5
v_gene: TRBV7-2
CDR3nt: TGTGCCAGCAGCTTAGAGTTCCGGGCAAGAACCCAAGAGACCCAGTACTTC
CDR3aa: CASSLEFRARTQETQYF

d_gene: NA
abundance: NA
j_gene: TRBJ1-3
v_gene: TRBV7-2
CDR3nt: TGTGCCAGCAGCTTAGGTCTTGGAAACACCATATATTTT
CDR3aa: CASSLGLGNTIYF

d_gene: NA
abundance: NA
j_gene: TRBJ2-7
v_gene: TRBV27
CDR3nt: TGTGCCAGCTCTAGCTCCTACGAGCAGTACTTC
CDR3aa: CASSSSYEQYF

d_gene: TRBD2
abundance: NA
j_gene: TRBJ2-3
v_gene: TRBV4-1
CDR3nt: TGCGCCAGCAGCCAAGTAGGCGGGAGGGCCGTATCTGATACGCAGTATTTT
CDR3aa: CASSQVGGRAVSDTQYF

d_gene: TRBD2
abundance: NA
j_gene: TRBJ2-1
v_gene: TRBV7-9
CDR3nt: TGTGCCAGCAGCAGAACTAGCGGGAGGTTCCATGAGCAGTTCTTC
CDR3aa: CASSRTSGRFHEQFF

d_gene: NA
abundance: NA
j_gene: TRBJ2-1
v_gene: TRBV11-1
CDR3nt: TGTGCCAGCAGCTATCCGACTAGTTACAATGAGCAGTTCTTC
CDR3aa: CASSYPTSYNEQFF

d_gene: TRBD2
abundance: NA
j_gene: TRBJ2-3
v_gene: TRBV27
CDR3nt: TGTGCCAGCAGAAGGTTAGCGGGAGGGGTAGATACGCAGTATTTT
CDR3aa: CASRRLAGGVDTQYF

d_gene: TRBD2
abundance: NA
j_gene: TRBJ2-4
v_gene: TRBV7-2
CDR3nt: TGTGCCAGCAGCTTAGGTCCAGCGGGAAAAAACATTCAGTACTTC
CDR3aa: CASSLGPAGKNIQYF

d_gene: TRBD2
abundance: NA
j_gene: TRBJ2-7
v_gene: TRBV11-2
CDR3nt: TGTGCCAGCAGCTTGACTAGCGGGTGGAGCTCCTACGAGCAGTACTTC
CDR3aa: CASSLTSGWSSYEQYF

d_gene: TRBD1
abundance: NA
j_gene: TRBJ1-2
v_gene: TRBV6-1
CDR3nt: TGTGCCAGCAGTCGACAGGGGCACTATGGCTACACCTTC
CDR3aa: CASSRQGHYGYTF

d_gene: TRBD2
abundance: NA
j_gene: TRBJ2-3
v_gene: TRBV11-2
CDR3nt: TGTGCCAGCAGCACGCCGGGAGGGACTAGCACAGATACGCAGTATTTT
CDR3aa: CASSTPGGTSTDTQYF

d_gene: NA
abundance: NA
j_gene: TRBJ2-2
v_gene: TRBV6-5
CDR3nt: TGTGCCAGCAGTTACGCAGGGGGGGGCACCGGGGAGCTGTTTTTT
CDR3aa: CASSYAGGGTGELFF

d_gene: NA
abundance: NA
j_gene: TRBJ2-2
v_gene: TRBV18
CDR3nt: TGTGCCAGCTCACCACCGAGTAGTTCCGGGGAGCTGTTTTTT
CDR3aa: CASSPPSSSGELFF

d_gene: TRBD2
abundance: NA
j_gene: TRBJ2-7
v_gene: TRBV7-6
CDR3nt: TGTGCCAGCAGCCCCCTGACTAGCGGGAGCACCTACGAGCAGTACTTC
CDR3aa: CASSPLTSGSTYEQYF

d_gene: TRBD1
abundance: NA
j_gene: TRBJ2-2
v_gene: TRBV7-8
CDR3nt: TGTGCCAGCAGGGAAGTACAGGGGGTCGCCGGGGAGCTGTTTTTT
CDR3aa: CASREVQGVAGELFF

d_gene: NA
abundance: NA
j_gene: TRBJ2-7
v_gene: TRBV25-1
CDR3nt: TGTGCCAGCAGCCGGGGGCCCTACGAGCAGTACTTC
CDR3aa: CASSRGPYEQYF

d_gene: NA
abundance: few
j_gene: TRBJ2-1
v_gene: TRBV19
CDR3nt: TGTGCCAGTGACTGGGGGCCATACAATGAGCAGTTCTTC
CDR3aa: CASDWGPYNEQFF

d_gene: TRBD1
abundance: NA
j_gene: TRBJ1-4
v_gene: TRBV30
CDR3nt: TGTGCCTGGGATCCGGACAGGGAAGAAAAACTGTTTTTT
CDR3aa: CAWDPDREEKLFF

d_gene: NA
abundance: NA
j_gene: TRBJ1-4
v_gene: TRBV9
CDR3nt: TGTGCCAGCAGCGTAGGGGGGGAGGATGAAAAACTGTTTTTT
CDR3aa: CASSVGGEDEKLFF

d_gene: TRBD2
abundance: NA
j_gene: TRBJ2-7
v_gene: TRBV6-1
CDR3nt: TGTGCCAGCAGTTCTCGACTAGCGGGTGTTTACGAGCAGTACTTC
CDR3aa: CASSSRLAGVYEQYF

d_gene: NA
abundance: NA
j_gene: TRBJ1-1
v_gene: TRBV13
CDR3nt: TGTGCCAGCAGCTTAGGGGGGGCCGGCACTGAAGCTTTCTTT
CDR3aa: CASSLGGAGTEAFF

d_gene: NA
abundance: NA
j_gene: TRBJ1-3
v_gene: TRBV4-1
CDR3nt: TGCGCCAGCAGCCAAGTTCCAGGCACTGGAAACACCATATATTTT
CDR3aa: CASSQVPGTGNTIYF

d_gene: NA
abundance: NA
j_gene: TRBJ1-5
v_gene: TRBV5-1
CDR3nt: TGCGCCAGCAGCCCGAGGGGTCCGGATCAGCCCCAGCATTTT
CDR3aa: CASSPRGPDQPQHF

d_gene: TRBD1
abundance: NA
j_gene: TRBJ1-2
v_gene: TRBV28
CDR3nt: TGTGCCAGCAGTTCGGACAGGGGTGGCTATGGCTACACCTTC
CDR3aa: CASSSDRGGYGYTF

d_gene: TRBD2
abundance: NA
j_gene: TRBJ2-1
v_gene: TRBV7-3
CDR3nt: TGTGCCAGCAGCCCCCGGGTAGCGGGAGTTTTCGATGAGCAGTTCTTC
CDR3aa: CASSPRVAGVFDEQFF

d_gene: NA
abundance: NA
j_gene: TRBJ2-7
v_gene: TRBV5-1
CDR3nt: TGCGCCAGCAGCCTCGCGACAAATACCTACGAGCAGTACTTC
CDR3aa: CASSLATNTYEQYF

d_gene: NA
abundance: NA
j_gene: TRBJ1-5
v_gene: TRBV27
CDR3nt: TGTGCCAGCAGTTCGTCAGGGGCCAATCAGCCCCAGCATTTT
CDR3aa: CASSSSGANQPQHF

d_gene: NA
abundance: NA
j_gene: TRBJ1-1
v_gene: TRBV30
CDR3nt: TGTGCCTGGACGACAGACTCCTTGAACACTGAAGCTTTCTTT
CDR3aa: CAWTTDSLNTEAFF

d_gene: TRBD1
abundance: once
j_gene: TRBJ1-2
v_gene: TRBV2
CDR3nt: TGTGCCAGCAACCCGGGGACAGGGAACAACTATGGCTACACCTTC
CDR3aa: CASNPGTGNNYGYTF

d_gene: NA
abundance: NA
j_gene: TRBJ2-7
v_gene: TRBV7-2
CDR3nt: TGTGCCAGCGGGCCTAGTGGGCACTACGAGCAGTACTTC
CDR3aa: CASGPSGHYEQYF

d_gene: NA
abundance: NA
j_gene: TRBJ1-3
v_gene: TRBV6-5
CDR3nt: TGTGCCAGCAGTTACTCAACGATCTCTGGAAACACCATATATTTT
CDR3aa: CASSYSTISGNTIYF

d_gene: NA
abundance: NA
j_gene: TRBJ1-1
v_gene: TRBV5-4
CDR3nt: TGTGCCAGCAGCTTGGTGGGCGAGAACACTGAAGCTTTCTTT
CDR3aa: CASSLVGENTEAFF

d_gene: TRBD2
abundance: once
j_gene: TRBJ2-2
v_gene: TRBV19
CDR3nt: TGTGCCAGTAGTCAGGGCGGGAGAGGGGAGCTGTTTTTT
CDR3aa: CASSQGGRGELFF

d_gene: TRBD2
abundance: NA
j_gene: TRBJ2-7
v_gene: TRBV11-2
CDR3nt: TGTGCCAGCAGCTTATTCCGTGGACTAGGACCCTACGAGCAGTACTTC
CDR3aa: CASSLFRGLGPYEQYF

d_gene: TRBD2
abundance: NA
j_gene: TRBJ2-2
v_gene: TRBV28
CDR3nt: TGTGCCAGCAGTAAAACCGGGACTAGCGGGATCCTGAACACCGGGGAGCTGTTTTTT
CDR3aa: CASSKTGTSGILNTGELFF

d_gene: NA
abundance: NA
j_gene: TRBJ1-4
v_gene: TRBV5-1
CDR3nt: TGCGCCAGCAGATTACGGGGGCAGGGCGATGAAAAACTGTTTTTT
CDR3aa: CASRLRGQGDEKLFF

d_gene: NA
abundance: few
j_gene: TRBJ1-1
v_gene: TRBV5-6
CDR3nt: TGTGCCAGCAGCTTGGGCAGGAACACTGAAGCTTTCTTT
CDR3aa: CASSLGRNTEAFF

d_gene: NA
abundance: NA
j_gene: TRBJ1-1
v_gene: TRBV7-8
CDR3nt: TGTGCCAGCAGCTCGCCCAACACTGAAGCTTTCTTT
CDR3aa: CASSSPNTEAFF

d_gene: NA
abundance: NA
j_gene: TRBJ2-7
v_gene: TRBV6-6
CDR3nt: TGTGCCAGCAGTTACTCTCGGCTCTACGAGCAGTACTTC
CDR3aa: CASSYSRLYEQYF

d_gene: TRBD1
abundance: NA
j_gene: TRBJ1-2
v_gene: TRBV27
CDR3nt: TGTGCCAGCAGTTCAACCTCGACAGGGCCCTATGGCTACACCTTC
CDR3aa: CASSSTSTGPYGYTF

d_gene: NA
abundance: NA
j_gene: TRBJ2-2
v_gene: TRBV4-1
CDR3nt: TGCGCCAGCAGCAAGAGGCACAGCCTAACCGGGGAGCTGTTTTTT
CDR3aa: CASSKRHSLTGELFF

d_gene: NA
abundance: NA
j_gene: TRBJ2-7
v_gene: TRBV5-1
CDR3nt: TGCGCCAGCAGCCTCCAGGAGGGAAACTCCTACGAGCAGTACTTC
CDR3aa: CASSLQEGNSYEQYF

d_gene: NA
abundance: NA
j_gene: TRBJ2-1
v_gene: TRBV7-2
CDR3nt: TGTGCCAGCAGCTTAAGTTGGAGACAGCCGGACAATGAGCAGTTCTTC
CDR3aa: CASSLSWRQPDNEQFF

d_gene: NA
abundance: NA
j_gene: TRBJ2-1
v_gene: TRBV13
CDR3nt: TGTGCCAGCAGCTTAGCCTACAATGAGCAGTTCTTC
CDR3aa: CASSLAYNEQFF

d_gene: NA
abundance: NA
j_gene: TRBJ1-2
v_gene: TRBV12-5
CDR3nt: TGTGCTAGTGCCCTTGGTCGGACCTATGGCTACACCTTC
CDR3aa: CASALGRTYGYTF

d_gene: NA
abundance: NA
j_gene: TRBJ2-1
v_gene: TRBV7-9
CDR3nt: TGTGCCAGCAGTACAAAAAAGGACGGAGGCCGACCCCACAATGAGCAGTTCTTC
CDR3aa: CASSTKKDGGRPHNEQFF

d_gene: NA
abundance: NA
j_gene: TRBJ2-7
v_gene: TRBV19
CDR3nt: TGTGCCAGTAGTATAGCGGTAAGCTCCTACGAGCAGTACTTC
CDR3aa: CASSIAVSSYEQYF

d_gene: TRBD2
abundance: NA
j_gene: TRBJ2-1
v_gene: TRBV4-3
CDR3nt: TGCGCCAGCAGCCAAGATTGGACTAGCGGGGGGAATGAGCAGTTCTTC
CDR3aa: CASSQDWTSGGNEQFF

d_gene: NA
abundance: NA
j_gene: TRBJ2-4
v_gene: TRBV27
CDR3nt: TGTGCCAGCGGCATCTGGGGGGAGGCCAAAAACATTCAGTACTTC
CDR3aa: CASGIWGEAKNIQYF

d_gene: TRBD2
abundance: once
j_gene: TRBJ2-1
v_gene: TRBV9
CDR3nt: TGTGCCAGCAGCGGGGGGACTAGCGATGAGCAGTTCTTC
CDR3aa: CASSGGTSDEQFF